The entry below gives a single T cell receptor beta chain sequence along with its context. This sample was included in a study of blood T cell repertoires in COVID-19. Across the whole study: Italy, Spain and the United States were the sources of the convalescent and acute COVID-19 samples. T cells, B-cell-depleted T cells, or PBMCs provided the cDNA or gDNA that served as material.

Per the original data handling: Scientists estimated how many nucleated cells there were by amplifying reference gene primers. Produced via immunoSEQ multiplex PCR; TCRdb's table is partial and in-frame only. V, J and clone size were drawn from that table, and D and trimming were deduced from the DNA. The sample holds about 84,000 clones; approximately 82% are singletons and the top ten take approximately 37%. CDR1 is SEHNR and CDR2 is FQNEAQ in the germline V gene (reference sequence). This CDR3 has 13 amino acids. The junction had 4 bases not matched to a gene; V was cut back by 4 bases and J by 5 bases.

Material for sequencing was peripheral blood. The chain has TRBV7-9 and TRBJ1-1; 7 positions match TRBD1. The receptor's source is an elderly man with active or convalescent COVID-19. CDR3 region: CASSWQGVTEAFF. The CDR3 DNA is TGTGCCAGCAGCTGGCAGGGGGTTACTGAAGCTTTCTTT.